Listed here is a single TCR beta chain. No antigen is known for it. No quality values exist for individual bases; no much larger clone is one base distant. The immunoSEQ Assay, a bias-controlled multiplex PCR, was used to amplify TCRbeta CDR3 regions from genomic DNA. Turning to the authors' computational methods: Within the assay, amplification of reference gene primers was used to estimate how many nucleated cells each sample contained. To quantify the absolute abundance of each unique TCRbeta CDR3 rearrangement, sequence reads were collapsed and filtered. For each sample, productive Simpson clonality was calculated as the square root of Simpson's diversity index across productive rearrangements. The table comes from immuneACCESS by way of TCRdb, which keeps in-frame sequences with V and J called. Part of the clones is missing from these tables; in studies checked, under half for an unresolved V gene and the rest for unknown reasons. V and J calls plus clone size are reproduced from that table; the DNA served to infer D and trimming. Here the sample has 270,000 or so clones; just under 90% occur a single time. Around 10% of the sample is taken by the ten largest.

This record comes from a study of blood T cell repertoires in COVID-19 (dated by TCRdb to 2019 to 2021). Regarding the complete study: Collaborator samples came from the United States, Italy and Spain and covered acute and convalescent phases of COVID-19. The prospective study material was composed of cDNA or gDNA derived from T cells, B-cell-depleted T cells, or PBMCs. The samples were drawn from the first 160 participants of the ongoing ImmuneRACE study and from roughly 1,300 subjects provided by 6 global collaborators. Where available, HLA class I and class II types were obtained from metadata supplied by the sample provider rather than from assay-based typing. The repertoires were made available in a free public database intended to serve as a resource for research on the immune response to SARS-CoV-2. Deeply sampled blood TCRbeta repertoires from subjects exposed to, actively infected with, or recovered from COVID-19 were included in the dataset. A de-identified subject ID, COVID-19 status, age in years and sex were almost always included in the sample metadata. The study at large found these results: The amount of clinical and demographic metadata varied by source and participant and was provided uncurated.

CDR1 LGHDT and CDR2 YNNKEL were looked up in the germline V gene (reference sequence). The CDR3 starts with the cysteine, ends with the phenylalanine, and has 16 residues. Only the CDR3 region is kept as DNA, spanning 48 bases read in frame from base 1. V has 1 base trimmed and J has 5 bases trimmed; junction bases matching no gene number 6. In Seattle, one collaborating source enrolled patients while the infection was active and tracked those patients longitudinally over the course of disease. Each collaborating institution followed its own protocols to collect whole blood in K2EDTA tubes. For TCRbeta analysis, collaborators shipped samples in one of three forms: frozen whole blood, isolated PBMCs, or DNA extracted from either of those sample types.

Sequencing was carried out using peripheral blood. The V gene is TRBV3-1 (or the pseudogene TRBV3-2) and the J gene is TRBJ1-2; 11 central bases correspond to TRBD1. The TCR was taken from a woman in her 30s with COVID-19, enrolled during active disease. The CDR3: CASSQGTGGSGYGYTF. The sequenced DNA is TGTGCCAGCAGCCAAGGGACAGGGGGCTCGGGGTATGGCTACACCTTC.